The T cell receptor (beta chain) described here comes from a study of control samples from healthy donors and cancer patients. Some clones are missing from TCRdb's copy, which holds only in-frame ones; the method was immunoSEQ multiplex PCR. Found here are about 180,000 clones, 90% of them singletons; the top ten hold around 1.5%. V lost 5 bases, J lost 5 bases, and 10 bases stayed unmatched. Per germline, CDR1 GTSNPN and CDR2 SVGIG (reference sequence). CDR3 length: 14 amino acids. The sample consisted of blood. The TCR comes from a woman in her forties or fifties in good health. This chain connects TRBV30 to TRBJ1-1, with 8 bases fitting TRBD1. This CDR3 reads CAWAAPDRGTEAFF. DNA of the CDR3: TGTGCCTGGGCGGCACCAGACAGGGGAACTGAAGCTTTCTTT.